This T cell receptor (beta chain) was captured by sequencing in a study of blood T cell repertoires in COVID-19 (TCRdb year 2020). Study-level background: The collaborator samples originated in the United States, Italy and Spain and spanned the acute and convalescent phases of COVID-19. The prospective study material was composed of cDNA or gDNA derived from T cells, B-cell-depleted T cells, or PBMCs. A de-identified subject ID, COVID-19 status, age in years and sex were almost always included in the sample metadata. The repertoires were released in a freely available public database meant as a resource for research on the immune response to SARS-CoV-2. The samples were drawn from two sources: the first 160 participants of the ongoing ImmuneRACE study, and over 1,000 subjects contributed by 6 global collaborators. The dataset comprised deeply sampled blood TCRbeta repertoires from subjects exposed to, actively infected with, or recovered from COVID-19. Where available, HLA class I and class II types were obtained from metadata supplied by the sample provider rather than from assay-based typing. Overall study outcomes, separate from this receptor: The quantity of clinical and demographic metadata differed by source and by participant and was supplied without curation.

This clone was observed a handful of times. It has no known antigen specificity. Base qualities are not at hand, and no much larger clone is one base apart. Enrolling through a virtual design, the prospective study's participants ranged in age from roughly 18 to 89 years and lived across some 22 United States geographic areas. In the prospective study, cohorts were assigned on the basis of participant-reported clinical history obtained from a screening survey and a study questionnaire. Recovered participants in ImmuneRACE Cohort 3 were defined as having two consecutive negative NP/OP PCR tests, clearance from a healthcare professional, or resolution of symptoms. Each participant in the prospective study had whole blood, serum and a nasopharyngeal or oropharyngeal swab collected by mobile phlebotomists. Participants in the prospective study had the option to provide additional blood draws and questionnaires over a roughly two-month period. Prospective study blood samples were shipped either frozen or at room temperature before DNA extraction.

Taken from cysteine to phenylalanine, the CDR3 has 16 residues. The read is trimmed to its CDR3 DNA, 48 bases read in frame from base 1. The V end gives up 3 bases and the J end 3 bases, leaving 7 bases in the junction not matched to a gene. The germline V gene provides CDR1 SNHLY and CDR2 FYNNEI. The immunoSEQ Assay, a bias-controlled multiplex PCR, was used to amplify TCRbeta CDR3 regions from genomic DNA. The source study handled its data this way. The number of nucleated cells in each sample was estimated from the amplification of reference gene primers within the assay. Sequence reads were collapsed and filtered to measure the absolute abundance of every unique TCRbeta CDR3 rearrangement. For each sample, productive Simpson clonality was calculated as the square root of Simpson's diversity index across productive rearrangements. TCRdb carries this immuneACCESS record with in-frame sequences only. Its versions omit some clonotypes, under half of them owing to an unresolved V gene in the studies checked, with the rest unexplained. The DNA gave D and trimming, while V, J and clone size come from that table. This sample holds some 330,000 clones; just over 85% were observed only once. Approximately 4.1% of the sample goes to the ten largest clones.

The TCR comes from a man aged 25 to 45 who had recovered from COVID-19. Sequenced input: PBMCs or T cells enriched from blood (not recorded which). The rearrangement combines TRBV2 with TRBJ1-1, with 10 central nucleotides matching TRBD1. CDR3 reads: CASSDPGTGEDTEAFF. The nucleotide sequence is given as TGTGCCAGCAGTGATCCGGGGACAGGGGAAGACACTGAAGCTTTCTTT.